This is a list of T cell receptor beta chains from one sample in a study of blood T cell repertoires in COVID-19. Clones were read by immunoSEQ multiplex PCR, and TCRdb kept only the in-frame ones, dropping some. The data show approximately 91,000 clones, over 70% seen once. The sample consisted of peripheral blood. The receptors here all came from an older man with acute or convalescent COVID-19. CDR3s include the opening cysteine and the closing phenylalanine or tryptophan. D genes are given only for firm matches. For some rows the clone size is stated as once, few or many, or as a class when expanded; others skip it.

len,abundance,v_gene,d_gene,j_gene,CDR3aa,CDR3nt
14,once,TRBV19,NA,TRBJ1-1,CASRRAAYPPEAFF,TGTGCCAGTAGGAGGGCAGCATACCCCCCTGAAGCTTTCTTT
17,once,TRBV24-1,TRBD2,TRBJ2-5,CATSDSSGSGVMETQYF,TGTGCCACCAGTGATTCCAGCGGGAGTGGGGTGATGGAGACCCAGTACTTC
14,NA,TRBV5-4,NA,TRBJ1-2,CASSLGRDSGGYTF,TGTGCCAGCAGCTTGGGCAGGGACTCGGGAGGCTACACCTTC
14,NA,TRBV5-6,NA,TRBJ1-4,CASSWGDVDEKLFF,TGTGCCAGCAGCTGGGGCGACGTAGATGAAAAACTGTTTTTT
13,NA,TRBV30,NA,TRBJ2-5,CAWSVKGGETQYF,TGTGCCTGGAGTGTAAAAGGAGGTGAGACCCAGTACTTC
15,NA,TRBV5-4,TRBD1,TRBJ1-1,CASSPRDRLNTEAFF,TGTGCCAGCAGCCCCCGGGACAGGCTGAACACTGAAGCTTTCTTT
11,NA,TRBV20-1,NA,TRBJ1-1,CSARGRPEAFF,TGCAGTGCTAGGGGCCGCCCTGAAGCTTTCTTT
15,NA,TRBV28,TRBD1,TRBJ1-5,CASSMGQGDNQPQHF,TGTGCCAGCAGCATGGGACAGGGTGACAATCAGCCCCAGCATTTT
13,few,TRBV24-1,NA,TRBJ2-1,CATSLSTENEQFF,TGTGCCACCAGTTTATCGACAGAAAATGAGCAGTTCTTC
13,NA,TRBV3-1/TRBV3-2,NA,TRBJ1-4,CASSRFRGTELFF,TGTGCCAGCAGCCGGTTTAGGGGAACGGAACTGTTTTTT
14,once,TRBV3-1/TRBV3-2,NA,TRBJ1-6,CASSHTGGRAPLHF,TGTGCCAGCAGCCACACCGGGGGTAGAGCACCCCTCCACTTT
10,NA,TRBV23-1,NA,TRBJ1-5,CASGSQPQHF,TGCGCCAGCGGGAGTCAGCCCCAGCATTTT
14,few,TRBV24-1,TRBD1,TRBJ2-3,CASGDRVNTDTQYF,TGTGCCTCCGGGGACAGGGTGAACACAGATACGCAGTATTTT
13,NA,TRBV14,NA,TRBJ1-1,CASSSGMNTEAFF,TGTGCCAGCAGCTCCGGGATGAACACTGAAGCTTTCTTT
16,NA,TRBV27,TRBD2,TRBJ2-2,CASSVNPGLRTGELFF,TGTGCCAGCAGTGTCAATCCGGGACTACGCACCGGGGAGCTGTTTTTT
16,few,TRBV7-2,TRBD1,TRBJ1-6,CASSLDGTGNNSPLHF,TGTGCCAGCAGCTTAGACGGGACAGGGAATAATTCACCCCTCCACTTT
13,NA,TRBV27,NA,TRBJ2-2,CASSVTQTGELFF,TGTGCCAGCAGTGTGACACAAACCGGGGAGCTGTTTTTT
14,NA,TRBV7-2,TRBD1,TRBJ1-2,CASSLVGTGNGYTF,TGTGCCAGCAGCTTAGTTGGGACAGGGAATGGCTACACCTTC
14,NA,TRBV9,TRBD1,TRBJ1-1,CASSPQGGNTEAFF,TGTGCCAGCAGCCCTCAGGGGGGGAACACTGAAGCTTTCTTT
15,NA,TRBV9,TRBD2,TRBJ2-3,CASSESLAGGDTQYF,TGTGCCAGCAGCGAGTCCCTAGCGGGAGGAGATACGCAGTATTTT
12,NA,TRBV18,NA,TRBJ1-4,CASSPGAEKLFF,TGTGCCAGCTCACCAGGGGCTGAAAAACTGTTTTTT
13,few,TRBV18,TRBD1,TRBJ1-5,CAGTTGLDQPQHF,TGTGCCGGAACGACAGGGCTGGATCAGCCCCAGCATTTT
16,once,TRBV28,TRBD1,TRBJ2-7,CASSELPGQGAYEQYF,TGTGCCAGCAGTGAGCTACCGGGACAGGGGGCCTACGAGCAGTACTTC
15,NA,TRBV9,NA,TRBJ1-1,CASSVGELGGAEAFF,TGTGCCAGCAGCGTAGGGGAGCTAGGGGGGGCTGAAGCTTTCTTT
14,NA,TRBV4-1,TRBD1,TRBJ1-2,CASSQGQGAGGYTF,TGCGCCAGCAGCCAGGGACAGGGGGCGGGTGGCTACACCTTC